This TCR beta chain was documented in a study of cytomegalovirus exposure and HLA in healthy donors. Findings and limits, study-wide: What a later analysis reportedly showed was that an Asian-associated ancestry cluster had fewer N-insertions than the approximately 700-donor mean.

Primers for the PCR totalled 60 Vbeta and 13 Jbeta. TCRdb's copy holds only in-frame clones and misses some; the assay was immunoSEQ multiplex PCR. The data hold about 200,000 clones, with roughly four fifths observed a single time. Concerning this clone itself: Its antigen is still unknown.

The CDR3 sequence is 15 residues long. V lost 2 bases and J lost 0, with 10 bases in between. Germline assignment: CDR1 MNHNS and CDR2 SASEGT. The clonotype was recovered from a boy younger than 10 in good health and CMV-seronegative. Sample: PBMCs. The rearrangement joins TRBV6-1 to TRBJ1-1; D remains ambiguous. The CDR3 bases are TGTGCCAGCAGTGAACTAGCCGGACTGAACACTGAAGCTTTCTTT. The encoded protein is CASSELAGLNTEAFF.